The 2 T cell receptor beta chains listed next were all sequenced from one sample in a study of T cells in women clearing cervical HPV infection (dated by TCRdb to between 2018 and 2020). The method was the immunoSEQ multiplex PCR assay. This immuneACCESS table, as held by TCRdb, lists in-frame sequences with V and J called but not all clones. Of the missing ones, under half trace to an unresolved V gene in checked studies; the others have no known cause. The table of this sample itemizes about 23,000 clones. The ten top clones hold approximately 2.5% of the sample. Sequences were obtained from blood buffy coat. These receptors originate from a woman aged 18 to 75 with a cervical HPV16 infection that either progressed to CIN3+ or cleared (not recorded which).

On this clone itself: The CDR3 is cut off 3 residues early in the read; its end comes from the germline J gene. The gene calls are TRBV7-9 and TRBJ1-1; TRBD1 is a possible D gene (5 bases). V was clipped by 6 bases and J by 0 bases, with 8 bases between them. Germline CDR1 and CDR2: SEHNR and FQNEAQ (reference sequence). This CDR3 region has 13 residues. The CDR3 protein is CASRTEMNTEAFF. The sequenced part of the CDR3 DNA is TGTGCCAGCAGGACAGAAATGAACACTGAA.

As concerns this clone: Coverage ceases 3 residues before the CDR3 finishes, and the germline J gene fills in the end. The rearrangement links TRBV10-2 to TRBJ2-5, with TRBD2 as a possible D gene (5 bases). V was trimmed by 7 bases and J by 5 bases, leaving 14 bases between them. The germline CDR1 and CDR2 sequences are WSHSY and SAAADI. The CDR3 length is 13 residues. The chain's CDR3 is CASKPPSWETQYF. CDR3 DNA, as far as it was read: TGCGCCAGCAAACCCCCTAGCTGGGAGACC.